The 24 T cell receptor beta chains listed next were all sequenced from one sample in a study of blood T cell repertoires in COVID-19. The data were produced by immunoSEQ multiplex PCR, yet TCRdb's version contains in-frame clones alone and is incomplete. The sample lists 100,000 to 150,000 clones; nearly 90% were seen once. The specimen was peripheral blood. The receptors shown here come from a woman aged 55-69 years with COVID-19, enrolled during active disease.

The chain carries TRBV5-1 and TRBJ2-7; 8 nucleotides agree with TRBD1. The J segment lost 0 bases and the V segment lost 0 bases, leaving 2 bases of the junction unmatched. This CDR3 contains 15 residues. Germline V gene data show CDR1 as SGHRS and CDR2 as YFSETQ. CDR3 in DNA: TGCGCCAGCAGCTTGGAAGGGACAGGCTCCTACGAGCAGTACTTC. Amino acid sequence: CASSLEGTGSYEQYF.

The CDR3 DNA sequence: TGTGCCACCAGCGGTCGGGACACCGACACCGGGGAGCTGTTTTTT. It translates to CATSGRDTDTGELFF. The chain uses TRBV15 and TRBJ2-2, with D possibly matching TRBD1 (6 bases). The CDR3 has 15 residues. Per the germline V gene, CDR1 is LNHNV and CDR2 is YYDKDF (reference sequence). V was shortened by 5 bases and J by 3 bases, with 13 bases between the two germline ends.

The chain joins TRBV19 to TRBJ2-7, with 8 bases identical to TRBD2. The V gene end was trimmed by 8 bases and the J gene end by 0 bases; junction bases not matched to a gene: 6. Germline CDR1 and CDR2: LNHDA and SQIVND (reference sequence). The CDR3 contains 14 residues. The CDR3 loop is CASGLAGSSYEQYF. The DNA for the CDR3 is TGTGCCAGTGGGCTAGCGGGTAGCTCCTACGAGCAGTACTTC.

This clone has only one observation. This sequence joins TRBV7-2 and TRBJ2-5; 8 nucleotides line up with TRBD1. CDR1 is SGHTA and CDR2 is FQGNSA in the germline V gene. CDR3 size: 17 residues. The J segment lost 5 bases and the V segment lost 5 bases, leaving 16 bases of the junction unmatched. Here the CDR3 reads CASSQDRGVRSGETQYF. CDR3 DNA: TGTGCCAGCAGCCAAGACAGGGGCGTTAGGTCAGGGGAGACCCAGTACTTC. Based on the CDR3 plus reference TRBV7-2 and TRBJ2-5, the full variable domain is GAGVSQSPSNKVTEKGKDVELRCDPISGHTALYWYRQSLGQGLEFLIYFQGNSAPDKSGLPSDRFSAERTGGSVSTLTIQRTQQEDSAVYLCASSQDRGVRSGETQYFGPGTRLLVL.

The gene calls are TRBV7-3 and TRBJ2-3, with TRBD2 identical over 15 bases. The CDR3 consists of 17 residues. V shed 4 bases, J shed 5 bases, and the junction held 7 bases outside the gene matches. In germline, CDR1 is SGHTA, CDR2 FQGTGA. This chain's CDR3 is CASSSGLAGGSGDTQYF. In DNA form, the CDR3 reads TGTGCCAGCAGCTCGGGACTAGCGGGGGGCAGTGGAGATACGCAGTATTTT.

The chain's CDR3 is CASSVPGGAMNTGELFF. The CDR3 nucleotides are TGTGCCAGCAGCGTACCAGGGGGTGCTATGAATACCGGGGAGCTGTTTTTT. The gene calls are TRBV9 and TRBJ2-2; TRBD1 matches 7 bases. The germline V gene encodes CDR1 SGDLS and CDR2 YYNGEE. The trim removed 1 base at V and 5 bases at J, leaving 11 bases unmatched. CDR3 length equals 17 residues.

The CDR3 loop is CASRSRSRGGSTEAFF. The DNA of the CDR3 is TGTGCCAGCAGGTCGCGCTCCAGGGGAGGGTCCACTGAAGCTTTCTTT. V gene TRBV5-8 combines with J gene TRBJ1-1; TRBD1 might be the D (6 bases). Germline lookup yields CDR1 SGHTS and CDR2 YDEGEE. V was cut by 5 bases and J by 4 bases, with 21 bases left in between. This CDR3 comprises 16 residues.

The rearrangement joins TRBV19 to TRBJ2-7; maybe TRBD2 (6 bases). The CDR3 sequence is 14 residues long. Trimming cost V 0 bases and J 4 bases, with 10 bases left between them. The germline gives CDR1 LNHDA, CDR2 SQIVND (reference sequence). The CDR3 loop is CASSIDRDLYEQYF. CDR3 DNA sequence: TGTGCCAGTAGTATAGATCGGGACTTATACGAGCAGTACTTC.

This chain uses TRBV3-1 (or the pseudogene TRBV3-2) with TRBJ2-7; D is perhaps TRBD2 (5 bases). The V end lost 4 bases, the J end lost 4 bases, and 5 bases lay between the germline ends. Germline V lookup: CDR1 LGHDT, CDR2 YNNKEL (reference sequence). The CDR3 has 11 residues. DNA for the CDR3: TGTGCCAGCAGCCGCGGGTACGAGCAGTACTTC. It specifies CASSRGYEQYF.

This clone was counted between two and nine times. This chain joins TRBV18 and TRBJ1-5; the match to TRBD1 covers 10 bases. The CDR3 runs 16 residues. CDR1 is KGHSH and CDR2 is LQKENI in the germline V gene. V trimming: 2 bases; J trimming: 2 bases; junction bases outside the gene matches: 3. The CDR3 sequence is CASSPGGTGGNQPQHF. CDR3 in DNA: TGTGCCAGCTCACCAGGAGGGACAGGGGGCAATCAGCCCCAGCATTTT.

CDR3 nucleotide sequence: TGTGCCAGCAGCTTAGTGTACAGAACCTACGAGCAGTACTTC. This sequence encodes CASSLVYRTYEQYF. The chain employs TRBV7-8 and TRBJ2-7; no clear D. CDR1 is SGHVS, CDR2 FQNEAQ, per germline. V was pared by 1 base and J by 2 bases, with 9 bases between. The CDR3 extends over 14 amino acids.

The CDR3 region is CASSLAGGRQGSYEQYF. As DNA, the CDR3 is TGCGCCAGCAGCTTGGCTGGAGGGCGCCAGGGCTCCTACGAGCAGTACTTC. The chain employs TRBV5-1 and TRBJ2-7, with D tentatively TRBD2 (6 bases). The CDR3 spans 17 residues. CDR1 is SGHRS, CDR2 YFSETQ, per germline. With 0 bases removed from V and 0 bases from J, the gap between germline ends came to 16 bases. The full variable domain, rest sourced from reference TRBV5-1 and TRBJ2-7, is KAGVTQTPRYLIKTRGQQVTLSCSPISGHRSVSWYQQTPGQGLQFLFEYFSETQRNKGNFPGRFSGRQFSNSRSEMNVSTLELGDSALYLCASSLAGGRQGSYEQYFGPGTRLTVT.

This clone was observed once. The V and J genes are TRBV3-1 (or the pseudogene TRBV3-2) and TRBJ2-1; 14 positions match TRBD2. Germline loops: CDR1 LGHDT, CDR2 YNNKEL (reference sequence). This CDR3 has 19 residues. The V gene end was trimmed by 4 bases and the J gene end by 7 bases; junction bases not matched to a gene: 15. In DNA form, the CDR3 reads TGTGCCAGCAGCCTCGGAGCCCAGACTAGCGGGGGGGCGCGGAATGAGCAGTTCTTC. Protein sequence: CASSLGAQTSGGARNEQFF.

The V and J genes are TRBV7-9 and TRBJ2-1; 8 bases agree with TRBD1. CDR3 length: 15 residues. Germline lookup yields CDR1 SEHNR and CDR2 FQNEAQ (reference sequence). Unmatched junction bases numbered 7, after V lost 5 bases and J lost 4 bases. Here the CDR3 reads CASSQGQGLYNEQFF. The CDR3 DNA reads TGTGCCAGCAGCCAAGGACAGGGTCTATACAATGAGCAGTTCTTC.

V and J are TRBV19 and TRBJ1-1, with D unclear. The CDR3 sequence is 12 residues long. Germline-derived CDR1 and CDR2 are LNHDA and SQIVND (reference sequence). V dropped 5 bases and J dropped 3 bases, with 7 bases sitting between them. CDR3 loop: CASSPEYTEAFF. The CDR3 region has the DNA TGTGCCAGTAGTCCGGAGTACACTGAAGCTTTCTTT.

In DNA form, the CDR3 reads TGTGCCAGCAGTTTTATGGCAGGGGGCTTATATCAGCCCCAGCATTTT. This sequence encodes CASSFMAGGLYQPQHF. This chain links TRBV27 with TRBJ1-5; 8 bases match TRBD1. V dropped 3 bases and J dropped 5; count of bases not matched to a gene: 9. The CDR3 totals 16 residues. Germline CDR1 MNHEY, CDR2 SMNVEV (reference sequence).

The chain joins TRBV5-5 to TRBJ2-7; 8 bases match TRBD2. Germline-derived CDR1 and CDR2 are SGHKS and YYEKEE (reference sequence). V gave up 0 bases and J gave up 6 bases; unmatched junction bases: 8. There are 15 residues in the CDR3. CDR3 amino acids: CASSLVVQGLGEQYF. DNA of the CDR3: TGTGCCAGCAGCTTGGTGGTTCAGGGACTAGGCGAGCAGTACTTC.

This clone was detected a few times. This rearrangement joins TRBV2 to TRBJ2-5; 7 positions agree with TRBD2. Germline CDR1 is SNHLY and CDR2 is FYNNEI. The CDR3 runs 14 residues. The junction had 2 bases not matched to a gene; V was cut back by 0 bases and J by 4 bases. The CDR3 region has the DNA TGTGCCAGCAGTGAAGCGGGGGGGATAGAGACCCAGTACTTC. It translates to CASSEAGGIETQYF.

The chain combines TRBV5-1 with TRBJ2-5; 7 bases are shared with TRBD1. Germline CDR1 SGHRS, CDR2 YFSETQ. The junction had 6 bases not matched to a gene; V was cut back by 5 bases and J by 2 bases. The CDR3 consists of 14 residues. The CDR3 is CASSLRGQQETQYF. CDR3 coding DNA: TGCGCCAGCAGTCTGAGGGGGCAGCAAGAGACCCAGTACTTC.

The rearrangement uses TRBV10-3 and TRBJ2-3, with 9 bases identical to TRBD1. The V segment lost 4 bases and the J segment 3 bases; nucleotides outside the gene matches: 5. Germline V lookup: CDR1 ENHRY, CDR2 SYGVKD. The CDR3 spans 15 residues. For the CDR3, the DNA is TGTGCCATCAGTGGGACAGGGGCTGCGACAGATACGCAGTATTTT. Translating gives CAISGTGAATDTQYF.

The chain uses TRBV5-1 and TRBJ2-7, with D possibly matching TRBD1 (6 bases). The CDR3 contains 14 residues. V dropped 0 bases and J dropped 7 bases, with 14 bases sitting between them. The germline V gene encodes CDR1 SGHRS and CDR2 YFSETQ. The CDR3 DNA reads as TGCGCCAGCAGCTTGGCTCCAGGGGCCTGGGAGCAGTACTTC. As protein: CASSLAPGAWEQYF. Full variable domain (missing parts from reference TRBV5-1 and TRBJ2-7): KAGVTQTPRYLIKTRGQQVTLSCSPISGHRSVSWYQQTPGQGLQFLFEYFSETQRNKGNFPGRFSGRQFSNSRSEMNVSTLELGDSALYLCASSLAPGAWEQYFGPGTRLTVT.

In DNA form, the CDR3 reads TGTGCCAGCTCAGCGACAGGGGGAAATGGTCAGCCCCAGCATTTT. Translated: CASSATGGNGQPQHF. The chain joins TRBV18 to TRBJ1-5; 9 bases are a match to TRBD1. The CDR3 sequence is 15 residues long. Germline V lookup: CDR1 KGHSH, CDR2 LQKENI. V lost 5 bases to trimming and J lost 6 bases; unmatched junction nucleotides: 8. Supplemented by reference TRBV18 and TRBJ1-5, the full variable domain reads NAGVMQNPRHLVRRRGQEARLRCSPMKGHSHVYWYRQLPEEGLKFMVYLQKENIIDESGMPKERFSAEFPKEGPSILRIQQVVRGDSAAYFCASSATGGNGQPQHFGDGTRLSIL.

The CDR3 DNA sequence: TGTGCCAGCTTGGTTACTCGGGGAGGTGGTCAGCCCCAGCATTTT. Its translation: CASLVTRGGGQPQHF. V is TRBV2 and J is TRBJ1-5; D unclear. V shed 8 bases and J shed 6 bases, with 20 bases lying between them. The CDR3 consists of 15 residues. Germline V gene sequence: CDR1 SNHLY, CDR2 FYNNEI.

Turning to this clone: The same CDR3 arises from other DNA sequences in this sample as well. The chain recombines TRBV3-1 (or the pseudogene TRBV3-2) with TRBJ1-1; D is undetermined. The CDR3 is 13 amino acids. CDR1 LGHDT and CDR2 YNNKEL come from the germline V gene (reference sequence). With 2 bases removed from V and 6 bases from J, the gap between germline ends came to 10 bases. Written as DNA, the CDR3 is TGTGCCAGCAGCCAACCCGGAGGCCCTGAAGCTTTCTTT. It codes for CASSQPGGPEAFF.